These T cell receptor beta chains were read from a single sample in a study of T cell repertoires in cytomegalovirus infection. TCRdb redid the calling of the reads with MiXCR, one entry per CDR3 protein. The sample yields under 850,000 distinct CDR3 sequences, approximately 34% seen once. Material for sequencing was PBMCs. Receptors were obtained from a human donor in good health (CMV status not recorded). Some clones in this sample may be carry-over from other donors' samples. Both conserved end residues are part of each CDR3. A D gene is named only where the DNA matches it firmly. Part of the rows lack a size; the others show once, few, many or a class for expanded clones.

clone_size: .; d_call: .; j_call: TRBJ2-2; v_call: TRBV7-3; cdr3_aa: CASSPWVRGTTNTGELFF; cdr3_nt: TGTGCCAGCAGCCCTTGGGTGAGGGGAACTACGAACACCGGGGAGCTGTTTTTT
clone_size: few; d_call: .; j_call: TRBJ1-1; v_call: TRBV28; cdr3_aa: CASSLLPGTEAFF; cdr3_nt: TGTGCCAGCAGTTTGTTACCAGGGACTGAAGCTTTCTTT
clone_size: once; d_call: .; j_call: TRBJ1-1; v_call: TRBV20-1; cdr3_aa: CSALGLNTEAFF; cdr3_nt: TGCAGTGCTTTAGGCCTTAACACTGAAGCTTTCTTT
clone_size: .; d_call: TRBD2; j_call: TRBJ2-1; v_call: TRBV7-6; cdr3_aa: CASSLGVAGVDEQFF; cdr3_nt: TGTGCCAGCAGCTTAGGAGTAGCGGGAGTGGATGAGCAGTTCTTC
clone_size: .; d_call: TRBD1; j_call: TRBJ1-1; v_call: TRBV7-2; cdr3_aa: CATGQGIEAFF; cdr3_nt: TGTGCCACGGGACAGGGTATTGAAGCTTTCTTT
clone_size: many; d_call: .; j_call: TRBJ2-3; v_call: TRBV7-8; cdr3_aa: CASSPMVGDTQYF; cdr3_nt: TGTGCCAGCAGCCCCATGGTTGGAGATACGCAGTATTTT
clone_size: few; d_call: .; j_call: TRBJ2-5; v_call: TRBV11-3; cdr3_aa: CASSLRTLSTGQETQYF; cdr3_nt: TGTGCCAGCAGCTTAAGAACCCTTTCGACGGGTCAAGAGACCCAGTACTTC
clone_size: .; d_call: .; j_call: TRBJ2-5; v_call: TRBV5-1; cdr3_aa: CASQCPPRQGTCLETQYF; cdr3_nt: TGCGCCAGCCAGTGTCCCCCTCGCCAGGGGACTTGCTTAGAGACCCAGTACTTC
clone_size: .; d_call: .; j_call: TRBJ2-7; v_call: TRBV7-2; cdr3_aa: CASTNPRGPFSYDPYF; cdr3_nt: TGTGCCAGCACCAATCCTCGGGGACCCTTCTCCTACGATCCGTACTTC
clone_size: .; d_call: TRBD2; j_call: TRBJ2-7; v_call: TRBV28; cdr3_aa: CASSLSGSLTYEQYF; cdr3_nt: TGTGCCAGCAGTTTAAGCGGGAGCCTCACCTACGAGCAGTACTTC
clone_size: few; d_call: TRBD1; j_call: TRBJ2-7; v_call: TRBV28; cdr3_aa: CAITDRGINEQYF; cdr3_nt: TGTGCCATTACAGACAGGGGGATCAACGAGCAGTACTTC
clone_size: once; d_call: .; j_call: TRBJ1-4; v_call: TRBV2; cdr3_aa: CASSEAGKLFF; cdr3_nt: TGTGCCAGCAGTGAAGCAGGAAAACTGTTTTTT
clone_size: .; d_call: TRBD2; j_call: TRBJ2-1; v_call: TRBV28; cdr3_aa: CASSSLGREGPYEQFF; cdr3_nt: TGTGCCAGCAGTTCCCTTGGGCGGGAGGGCCCGTATGAGCAGTTCTTC
clone_size: .; d_call: TRBD2; j_call: TRBJ2-3; v_call: TRBV5-4; cdr3_aa: CASSAATSGRGTDTQYF; cdr3_nt: TGTGCCAGCAGCGCCGCGACTAGCGGGAGGGGCACAGATACGCAGTATTTT
clone_size: .; d_call: .; j_call: TRBJ2-7; v_call: TRBV29-1; cdr3_aa: CSAGVAGREQYF; cdr3_nt: TGCAGCGCCGGAGTAGCCGGGCGTGAGCAGTACTTC
clone_size: few; d_call: TRBD1; j_call: TRBJ2-7; v_call: TRBV7-6; cdr3_aa: CASSPPTGNFYEQYF; cdr3_nt: TGTGCCAGCAGCCCTCCGACAGGGAATTTCTACGAGCAGTACTTC
clone_size: .; d_call: .; j_call: TRBJ2-5; v_call: TRBV12-3/TRBV12-4; cdr3_aa: CACSLAAGPQETQYF; cdr3_nt: TGTGCCTGCAGTTTAGCGGCAGGGCCCCAAGAGACCCAGTACTTC
clone_size: .; d_call: .; j_call: TRBJ2-7; v_call: TRBV7-2; cdr3_aa: CASGDWRGEQYF; cdr3_nt: TGTGCCAGCGGGGACTGGAGGGGCGAGCAGTACTTC
clone_size: .; d_call: TRBD1; j_call: TRBJ1-2; v_call: TRBV28; cdr3_aa: CASSSGQARRYGYTF; cdr3_nt: TGTGCCAGCAGTTCTGGACAGGCCAGGCGGTATGGCTACACCTTC
clone_size: many; d_call: TRBD2; j_call: TRBJ2-1; v_call: TRBV7-3; cdr3_aa: CASSSSGLAQFF; cdr3_nt: TGTGCCAGCAGCTCCTCCGGACTAGCGCAGTTCTTC
clone_size: .; d_call: TRBD1; j_call: TRBJ1-5; v_call: TRBV19; cdr3_aa: CASSLRQGNGNQPQHF; cdr3_nt: TGTGCCAGTAGTCTCAGACAGGGGAATGGCAATCAGCCCCAGCATTTT
clone_size: .; d_call: TRBD1; j_call: TRBJ2-7; v_call: TRBV28; cdr3_aa: CASSLAGTGKYEQYF; cdr3_nt: TGTGCCAGCAGTTTAGCTGGGACAGGGAAATACGAGCAGTACTTC
clone_size: .; d_call: .; j_call: TRBJ2-5; v_call: TRBV24-1; cdr3_aa: CATSDFYRGSWYQETQYF; cdr3_nt: TGTGCCACCAGTGATTTCTATCGGGGGTCTTGGTACCAAGAGACCCAGTACTTC
clone_size: few; d_call: .; j_call: TRBJ2-2; v_call: TRBV5-1; cdr3_aa: CASTRDRVTGELFF; cdr3_nt: TGCGCCAGCACCCGGGACCGTGTCACCGGGGAGCTGTTTTTT
clone_size: once; d_call: TRBD1; j_call: TRBJ2-5; v_call: TRBV7-9; cdr3_aa: CASSPGGSKYQETQYF; cdr3_nt: TGTGCCAGCAGCCCAGGGGGCTCTAAGTACCAAGAGACCCAGTACTTC
clone_size: .; d_call: .; j_call: TRBJ2-1; v_call: TRBV7-6; cdr3_aa: CASSLQGFNEQFF; cdr3_nt: TGTGCCAGCAGCTTGCAGGGCTTCAATGAGCAGTTCTTC
clone_size: .; d_call: .; j_call: TRBJ2-1; v_call: TRBV19; cdr3_aa: CASSIVAQSSYNEQFF; cdr3_nt: TGTGCCAGTAGTATAGTGGCCCAAAGCTCCTACAATGAGCAGTTCTTC
clone_size: few; d_call: .; j_call: TRBJ1-5; v_call: TRBV7-2; cdr3_aa: CASSWDGHSNQPQHF; cdr3_nt: TGTGCCAGCAGCTGGGACGGACATAGCAATCAGCCCCAGCATTTT